The sequence of this T cell receptor beta chain was determined in a study of yellow fever vaccine responses in identical twins. The junction had 11 bases not matched to a gene; V was cut back by 6 bases and J by 4 bases. The CDR3 loop spans 15 amino acids. Germline CDR1 reads MNHNS; CDR2 reads SASEGT. TCRdb re-called the RT-PCR reads through MiXCR, storing one row per CDR3 protein. The sample includes under 20,000 distinct CDR3 sequences, approximately 70% of them seen just once. The TCR was taken from a woman aged 18 to 35 who received the yellow fever vaccine. This chain joins TRBV6-1 and TRBJ1-2, with 7 bases matching TRBD1. The sequenced sample was T cells from blood (PBMCs), unsorted or a sorted subset (not recorded which), obtained before or after yellow fever vaccination (not recorded which). CDR3 loop: CASRTTGYLLYGYTF. CDR3 in DNA: TGTGCCAGCAGAACGACAGGGTACCTGCTCTATGGCTACACCTTC.